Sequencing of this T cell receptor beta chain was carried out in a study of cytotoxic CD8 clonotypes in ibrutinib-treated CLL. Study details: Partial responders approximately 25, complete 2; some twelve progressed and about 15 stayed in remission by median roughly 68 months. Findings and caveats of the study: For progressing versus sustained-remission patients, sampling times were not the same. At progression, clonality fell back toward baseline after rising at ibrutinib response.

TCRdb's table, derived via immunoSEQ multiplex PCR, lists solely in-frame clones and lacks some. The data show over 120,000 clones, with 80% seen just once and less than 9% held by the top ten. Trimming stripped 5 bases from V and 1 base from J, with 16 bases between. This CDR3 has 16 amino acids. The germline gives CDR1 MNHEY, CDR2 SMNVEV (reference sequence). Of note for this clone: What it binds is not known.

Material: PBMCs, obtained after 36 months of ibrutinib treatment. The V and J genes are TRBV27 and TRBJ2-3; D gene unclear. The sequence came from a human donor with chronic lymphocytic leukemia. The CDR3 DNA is TGTGCCAGCAGTCCCCTGGAGAGCCTACGCACAGATACGCAGTATTTT. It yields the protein CASSPLESLRTDTQYF.